The rows below give T cell receptor beta chains drawn from one sample of a study of T-cell reconstitution after alpha-beta-depleted transplantation in children. TCRdb re-called the PCR reads with MiXCR, one entry per CDR3 protein. The sample yields 750,000 to 950,000 distinct CDR3 sequences, approximately 15% seen once. Sample: PBMCs, mostly from graft donor cells, taken 360 days after TCRalphabeta/CD19-depleted stem cell transplant. The receptors originated from a male patient younger than 18 who had a stem cell transplant for acute lymphoblastic leukemia, so the T cells may come from the graft donor. CDR3s include the opening cysteine and the closing phenylalanine or tryptophan. A D gene is named only where the DNA matches it firmly. A row's size may be missing; if present it is once, few, many or a size class.

- - TRBJ2-5 11 TRBV29-1 CSVVGAETQYF TGCAGCGTTGTGGGGGCGGAGACCCAGTACTTC
- - TRBJ2-3 14 TRBV7-6 CASSLDPLLHTQYF TGTGCCAGCAGCTTAGACCCCCTTCTTCACACGCAGTATTTT
TRBD1 - TRBJ2-2 16 TRBV6-5 CASSYAGGKNTGELFF TGTGCCAGCAGTTACGCAGGGGGCAAGAACACCGGGGAGCTGTTTTTT
TRBD1 many TRBJ1-2 16 TRBV27 CASVGRRDRVDHGYTF TGTGCCAGCGTGGGACGCCGGGACAGGGTCGATCATGGCTACACCTTC
TRBD2 - TRBJ2-7 15 TRBV7-8 CASSSMSGRRYEQYF TGTGCCAGCAGCTCAATGAGCGGGAGGCGCTACGAGCAGTACTTC
TRBD2 - TRBJ2-1 17 TRBV5-1 CASSPPVGRENYNEQFF TGCGCCAGCAGCCCCCCAGTGGGGCGGGAGAACTACAATGAGCAGTTCTTC
- - TRBJ2-1 14 TRBV20-1 CSALRRSSYNEQFF TGCAGTGCCCTCAGACGGAGCTCCTACAATGAGCAGTTCTTC
- - TRBJ1-2 15 TRBV12-3/TRBV12-4 CASSYTGMYGYGYTF TGTGCCAGCAGTTATACAGGGATGTACGGCTATGGCTACACCTTC
- - TRBJ2-5 16 TRBV7-2 CASSLDGGGFQETQYF TGTGCCAGCAGCTTAGATGGGGGCGGGTTCCAAGAGACCCAGTACTTC
- - TRBJ2-1 15 TRBV14 CASSQLRPPAHEQFF TGTGCCAGCAGCCAATTAAGACCCCCGGCCCATGAGCAGTTCTTC
TRBD2 - TRBJ2-1 15 TRBV4-1 CASSQDVTSGRLGFF TGCGCCAGCAGCCAAGATGTGACTAGCGGGAGGTTGGGGTTCTTC
TRBD2 - TRBJ2-2 16 TRBV15 CAAKAGLNRNTGELFF TGTGCCGCGAAAGCGGGACTGAACCGGAACACCGGGGAGCTGTTTTTT
TRBD2 few TRBJ2-1 15 TRBV7-2 CASSGAGDTYNEQFF TGTGCCAGCAGCGGAGCGGGAGATACGTACAATGAGCAGTTCTTC
- - TRBJ2-7 15 TRBV12-3/TRBV12-4 CASALRRSSSYEQYF TGTGCCAGCGCGCTTCGGCGGTCAAGCTCCTACGAGCAGTACTTC
- many TRBJ2-5 18 TRBV9 CASSGPFITLNSEETQYF TGTGCCAGCAGCGGGCCCTTTATAACCCTCAACTCGGAAGAGACCCAGTACTTC
TRBD1 - TRBJ1-2 15 TRBV15 CATSSRQGGYYGYTF TGTGCCACCAGCTCCCGACAGGGAGGCTACTATGGCTACACCTTC
- - TRBJ1-2 13 TRBV5-1 CASSQDGHYGYTF TGCGCCAGCAGTCAGGACGGACACTATGGCTACACCTTC